The following is a T cell receptor beta chain sequence with its context. These data are taken from a study of shared clonotypes between healthy human individuals. Unmatched junction bases numbered 2, after V lost 0 bases and J lost 4 bases. The CDR3 sequence is 15 residues long. The germline V gene has CDR1 SGHRS and CDR2 YFSETQ. Sequencing was performed with immunoSEQ multiplex PCR; in TCRdb, only in-frame clones are kept and a portion is missing. The sample lists a few million clones; around nine tenths were seen once. The sequencing sample was made of naive CD4+ T cells sorted from blood. Subset of the sample: CD45RA+ positively selected. The sequence came from a man aged 18 to 30 in good health. The V and J genes are TRBV5-1 and TRBJ1-3, with TRBD1 matching 9 bases. The CDR3 sequence: CASSLEGQGGNTIYF. The CDR3 nucleotides are TGCGCCAGCAGCTTGGAGGGACAGGGAGGAAACACCATATATTTT.